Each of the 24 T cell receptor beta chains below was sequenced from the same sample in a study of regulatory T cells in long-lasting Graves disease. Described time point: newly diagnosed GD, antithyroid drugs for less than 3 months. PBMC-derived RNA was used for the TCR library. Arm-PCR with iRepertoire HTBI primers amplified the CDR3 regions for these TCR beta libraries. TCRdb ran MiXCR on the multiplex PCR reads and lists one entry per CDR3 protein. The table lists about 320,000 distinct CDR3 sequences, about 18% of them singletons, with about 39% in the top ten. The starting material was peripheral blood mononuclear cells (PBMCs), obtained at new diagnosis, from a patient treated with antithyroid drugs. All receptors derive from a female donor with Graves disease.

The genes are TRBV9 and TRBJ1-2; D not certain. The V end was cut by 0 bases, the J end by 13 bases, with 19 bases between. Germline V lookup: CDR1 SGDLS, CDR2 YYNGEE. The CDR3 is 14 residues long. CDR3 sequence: CASSVEAVREGCTF. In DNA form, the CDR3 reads TGTGCCAGCAGCGTAGAAGCGGTGAGGGAGGGTTGCACCTTC. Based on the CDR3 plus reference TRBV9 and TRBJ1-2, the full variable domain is DSGVTQTPKHLITATGQRVTLRCSPRSGDLSVYWYQQSLDQGLQFLIQYYNGEERAKGNILERFSAQQFPDLHSELNLSSLELGDSALYFCASSVEAVREGCTFGSGTRLTVV.

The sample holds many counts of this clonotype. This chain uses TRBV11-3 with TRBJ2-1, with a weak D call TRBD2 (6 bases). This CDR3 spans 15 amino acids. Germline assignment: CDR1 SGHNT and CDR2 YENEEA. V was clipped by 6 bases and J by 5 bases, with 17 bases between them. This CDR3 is CASRRSGQRNNEQFF. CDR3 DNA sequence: TGTGCCAGCAGGAGAAGCGGGCAGCGGAACAATGAGCAGTTCTTC.

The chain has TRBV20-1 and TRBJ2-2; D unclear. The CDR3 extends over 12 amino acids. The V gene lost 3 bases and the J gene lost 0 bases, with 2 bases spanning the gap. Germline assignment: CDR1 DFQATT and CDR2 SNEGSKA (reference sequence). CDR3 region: CSASPNTGELFF. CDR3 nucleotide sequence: TGCAGTGCTAGCCCGAACACCGGGGAGCTGTTTTTT.

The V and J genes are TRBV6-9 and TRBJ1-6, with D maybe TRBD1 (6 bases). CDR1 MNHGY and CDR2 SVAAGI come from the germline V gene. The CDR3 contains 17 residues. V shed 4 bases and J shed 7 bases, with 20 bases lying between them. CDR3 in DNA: TGTGCCAGCAGTTCCCAAACCGGGACAAGGCTCAATTCACCCCTCCACTTT. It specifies CASSSQTGTRLNSPLHF.

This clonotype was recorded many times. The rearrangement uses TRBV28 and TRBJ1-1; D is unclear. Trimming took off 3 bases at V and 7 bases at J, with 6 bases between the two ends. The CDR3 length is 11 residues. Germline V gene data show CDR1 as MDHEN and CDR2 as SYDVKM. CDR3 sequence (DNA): TGTGCCAGCAGTTTCCTTCTTGAAGCTTTCTTT. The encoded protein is CASSFLLEAFF.

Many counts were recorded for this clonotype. The CDR3 region has the DNA TGTGCCAGCAGTTTGCATACAGGGTCTGGAAACACCATATATTTT. This encodes CASSLHTGSGNTIYF. The chain has TRBV2 and TRBJ1-3, with TRBD1 as a possible D gene (6 bases). Trimming took 5 bases from V and 1 from J, leaving 12 bases between them. Germline loops: CDR1 SNHLY, CDR2 FYNNEI. The CDR3 spans 15 residues.

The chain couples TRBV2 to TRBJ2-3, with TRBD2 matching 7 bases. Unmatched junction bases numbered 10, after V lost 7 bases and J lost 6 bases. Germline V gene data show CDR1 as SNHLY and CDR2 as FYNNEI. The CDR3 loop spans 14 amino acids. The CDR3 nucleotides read TGTGCCAGCAAAGTAGCGCCCGGGGGGGATACGCAGTATTTT. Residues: CASKVAPGGDTQYF.

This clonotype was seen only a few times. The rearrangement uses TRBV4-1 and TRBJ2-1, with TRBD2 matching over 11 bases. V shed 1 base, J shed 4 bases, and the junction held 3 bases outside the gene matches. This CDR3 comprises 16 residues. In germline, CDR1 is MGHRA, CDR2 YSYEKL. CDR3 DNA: TGCGCCAGCAGCCAAGCCCTAGCGGGAGGATACAATGAGCAGTTCTTC. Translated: CASSQALAGGYNEQFF.

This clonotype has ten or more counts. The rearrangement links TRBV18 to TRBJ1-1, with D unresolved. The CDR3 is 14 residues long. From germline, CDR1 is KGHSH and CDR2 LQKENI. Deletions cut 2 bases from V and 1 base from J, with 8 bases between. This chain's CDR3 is CASSPGAANTEAFF. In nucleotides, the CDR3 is TGTGCCAGCTCACCAGGAGCAGCGAACACTGAAGCTTTCTTT.

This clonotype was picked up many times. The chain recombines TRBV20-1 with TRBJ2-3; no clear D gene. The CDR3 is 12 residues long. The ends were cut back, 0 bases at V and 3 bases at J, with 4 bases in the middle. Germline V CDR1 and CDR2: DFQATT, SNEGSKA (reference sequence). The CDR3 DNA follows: TGCAGTGCTAGAGACAGGACAGATACGCAGTATTTT. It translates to CSARDRTDTQYF.

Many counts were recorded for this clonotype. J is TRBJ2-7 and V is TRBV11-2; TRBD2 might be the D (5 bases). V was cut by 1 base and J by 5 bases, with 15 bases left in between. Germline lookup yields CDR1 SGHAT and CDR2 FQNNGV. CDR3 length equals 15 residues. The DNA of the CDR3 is TGTGCCAGCAGCTTAGGACCCGGGCTAGCAGACGAGCAGTACTTC. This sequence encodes CASSLGPGLADEQYF.

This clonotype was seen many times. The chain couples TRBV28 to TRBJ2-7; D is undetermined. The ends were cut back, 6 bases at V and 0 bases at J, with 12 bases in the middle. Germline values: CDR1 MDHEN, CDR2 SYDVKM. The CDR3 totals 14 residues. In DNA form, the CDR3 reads TGTGCCAGCAGAGTGCCGGGCTCCTCCTACGAGCAGTACTTC. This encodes CASRVPGSSYEQYF.

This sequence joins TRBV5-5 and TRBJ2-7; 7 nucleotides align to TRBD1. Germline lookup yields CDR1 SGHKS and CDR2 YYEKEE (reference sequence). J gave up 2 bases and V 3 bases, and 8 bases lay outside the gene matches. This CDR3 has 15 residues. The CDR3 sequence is CASSSMTGQTYEQYF. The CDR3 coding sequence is TGTGCCAGCAGCTCGATGACAGGGCAAACCTACGAGCAGTACTTC.

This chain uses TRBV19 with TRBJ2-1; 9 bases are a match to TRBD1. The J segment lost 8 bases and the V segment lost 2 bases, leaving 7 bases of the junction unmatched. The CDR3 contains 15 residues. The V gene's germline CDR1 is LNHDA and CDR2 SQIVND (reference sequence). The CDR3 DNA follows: TGTGCCAGTAGTATACCGGACAGGGGAAGCCATGAGCAGTTCTTC. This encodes CASSIPDRGSHEQFF.

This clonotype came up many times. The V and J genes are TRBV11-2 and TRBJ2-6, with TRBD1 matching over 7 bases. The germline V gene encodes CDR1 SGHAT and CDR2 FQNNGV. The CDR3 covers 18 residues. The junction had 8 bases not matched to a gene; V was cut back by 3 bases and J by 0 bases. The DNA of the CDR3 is TGTGCCAGCAGCTTGGGGACAGTGCACCTCTCTGGGGCCAACGTCCTGACTTTC. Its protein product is CASSLGTVHLSGANVLTF.

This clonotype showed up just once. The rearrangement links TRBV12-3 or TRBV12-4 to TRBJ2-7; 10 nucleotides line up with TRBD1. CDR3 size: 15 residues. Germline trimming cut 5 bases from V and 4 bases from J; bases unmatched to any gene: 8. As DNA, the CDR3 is TGTGCCAGCAGTAAAACCGGGACAGGGGTGTACGAGCAGTACTTC. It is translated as CASSKTGTGVYEQYF.

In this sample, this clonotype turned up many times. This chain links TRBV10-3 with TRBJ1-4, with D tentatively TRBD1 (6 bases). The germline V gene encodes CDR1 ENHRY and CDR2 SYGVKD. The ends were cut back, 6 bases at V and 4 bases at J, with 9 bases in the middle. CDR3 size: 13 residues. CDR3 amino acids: CAIRGGRNEKLFF. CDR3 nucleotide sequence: TGTGCCATCAGGGGGGGGCGTAATGAAAAACTGTTTTTT.

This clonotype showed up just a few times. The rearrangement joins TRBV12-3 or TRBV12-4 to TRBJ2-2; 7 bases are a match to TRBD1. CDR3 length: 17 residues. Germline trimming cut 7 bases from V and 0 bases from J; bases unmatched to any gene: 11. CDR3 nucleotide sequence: TGTGCCAGCACCATCTTTGGACAGGCCTCGAACACCGGGGAGCTGTTTTTT. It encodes CASTIFGQASNTGELFF.

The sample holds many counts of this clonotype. CDR3 coding DNA: TGTGCCAGCAGTTCCGGGACTAGCGGGAGGGGGAAAGAGACCCAGTACTTC. This encodes CASSSGTSGRGKETQYF. V usage is TRBV27 and J usage is TRBJ2-5; TRBD2 agrees at 16 bases. The CDR3 is 17 residues long. Per germline, CDR1 MNHEY and CDR2 SMNVEV (reference sequence). After removal of 4 bases from V and 3 bases from J, the junction contained 5 bases not matched to a gene.

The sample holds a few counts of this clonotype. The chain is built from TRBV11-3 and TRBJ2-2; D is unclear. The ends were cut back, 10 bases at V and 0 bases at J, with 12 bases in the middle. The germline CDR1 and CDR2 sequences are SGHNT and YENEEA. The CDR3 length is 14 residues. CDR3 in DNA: TGTGCCACGCCAGCAAAATCGAACACCGGGGAGCTGTTTTTT. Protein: CATPAKSNTGELFF.

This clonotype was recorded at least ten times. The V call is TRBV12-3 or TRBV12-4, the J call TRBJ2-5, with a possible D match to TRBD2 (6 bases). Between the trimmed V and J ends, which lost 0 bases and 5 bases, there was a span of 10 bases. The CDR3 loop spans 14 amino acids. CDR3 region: CASSLAEGFETQYF. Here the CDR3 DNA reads TGTGCCAGCAGTTTAGCGGAGGGGTTCGAGACCCAGTACTTC.

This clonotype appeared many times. The CDR3 loop is CASSPLPGSGLGEDEQFF. The DNA of the CDR3 is TGTGCCAGCAGCCCCCTCCCGGGTTCGGGACTAGGAGAGGATGAGCAGTTCTTC. The J gene is TRBJ2-1, the V gene TRBV3-1; 8 positions agree with TRBD2. The CDR3 contains 18 residues. The J segment lost 8 bases and the V segment lost 4 bases, leaving 19 bases of the junction unmatched. CDR1 is LGHDT, CDR2 YNNKEL, per germline (reference sequence).

The CDR3 nucleotides are TGTGCCAGCAGCTTGAACGAGGGCCCGGTCACCGGGGAGCTGTTTTTT. This codes for CASSLNEGPVTGELFF. This chain connects TRBV5-4 to TRBJ2-2, with D tentatively TRBD2 (5 bases). Germline V lookup: CDR1 SGHNT, CDR2 YYREEE (reference sequence). This CDR3 has 16 residues. V was trimmed by 1 base and J by 4 bases, leaving 14 bases between them.

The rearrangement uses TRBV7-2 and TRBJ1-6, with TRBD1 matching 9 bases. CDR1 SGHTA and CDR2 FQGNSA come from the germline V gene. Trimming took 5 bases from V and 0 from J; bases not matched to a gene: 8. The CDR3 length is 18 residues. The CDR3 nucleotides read TGTGCCAGCAGCCCCCCGGGACAGGGTATCTCCTATAATTCACCCCTCCACTTT. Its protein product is CASSPPGQGISYNSPLHF.